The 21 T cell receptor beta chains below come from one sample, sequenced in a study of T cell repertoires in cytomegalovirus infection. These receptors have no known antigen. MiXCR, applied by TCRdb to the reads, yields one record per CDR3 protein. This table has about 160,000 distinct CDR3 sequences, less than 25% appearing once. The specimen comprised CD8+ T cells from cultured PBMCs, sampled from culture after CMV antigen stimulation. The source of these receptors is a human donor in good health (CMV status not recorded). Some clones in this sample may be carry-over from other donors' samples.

CDR3: CASSLLGRDLLTDTQYF. CDR3 coding DNA: TGTGCCAGCAGTCTGTTAGGAAGGGACCTCCTCACAGATACGCAGTATTTT. The chain recombines TRBV28 with TRBJ2-3; D may match TRBD1 or TRBD2 (5 bases each). V lost 5 bases and J 2 bases, leaving 20 bases between the germline ends. CDR1 MDHEN and CDR2 SYDVKM come from the germline V gene. This CDR3 spans 17 amino acids. Together with reference TRBV28 and TRBJ2-3, the CDR3 gives the full variable domain: DVKVTQSSRYLVKRTGEKVFLECVQDMDHENMFWYRQDPGLGLRLIYFSYDVKMKEKGDIPEGYSVSREKKERFSLILESASTNQTSMYLCASSLLGRDLLTDTQYFGPGTRLTVL.

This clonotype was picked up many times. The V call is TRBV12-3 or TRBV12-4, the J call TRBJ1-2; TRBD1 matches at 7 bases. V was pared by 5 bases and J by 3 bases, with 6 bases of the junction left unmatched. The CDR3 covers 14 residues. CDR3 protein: CASSTRQGDYGYTF. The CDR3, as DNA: TGTGCCAGCAGTACCCGACAGGGAGACTATGGCTACACCTTC.

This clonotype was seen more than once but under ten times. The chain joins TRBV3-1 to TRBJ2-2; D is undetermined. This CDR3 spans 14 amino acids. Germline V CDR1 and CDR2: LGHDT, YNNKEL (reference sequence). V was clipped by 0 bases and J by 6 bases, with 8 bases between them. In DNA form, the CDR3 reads TGTGCCAGCAGCCAAGAATGGATACCCGGGGAGCTGTTTTTT. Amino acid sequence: CASSQEWIPGELFF.

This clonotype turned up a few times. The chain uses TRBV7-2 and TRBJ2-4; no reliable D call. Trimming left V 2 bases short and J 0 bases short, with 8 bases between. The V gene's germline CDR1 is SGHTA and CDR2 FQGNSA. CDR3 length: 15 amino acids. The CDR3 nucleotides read TGTGCCAGCAGCTTAAAATCTCTAGCCAAAAACATTCAGTACTTC. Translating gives CASSLKSLAKNIQYF.

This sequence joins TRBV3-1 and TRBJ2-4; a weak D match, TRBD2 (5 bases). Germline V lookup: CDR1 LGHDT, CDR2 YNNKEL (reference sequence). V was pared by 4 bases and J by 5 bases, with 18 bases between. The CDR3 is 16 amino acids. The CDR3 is CASSLIYAGGENIQYF. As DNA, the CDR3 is TGTGCCAGCAGCCTCATATACGCAGGAGGAGAAAACATTCAGTACTTC.

CDR3 sequence (DNA): TGTGCCAGCAGCCCTACGGGGACGCGAGCTTTCTTT. It translates to CASSPTGTRAFF. The rearrangement uses TRBV7-2 and TRBJ1-1; D possibly corresponds to TRBD1 (5 bases). The CDR3 runs 12 residues. Germline V gene lookup returns CDR1 SGHTA and CDR2 FQGNSA. V was clipped by 5 bases and J by 10 bases, with 14 bases between them.

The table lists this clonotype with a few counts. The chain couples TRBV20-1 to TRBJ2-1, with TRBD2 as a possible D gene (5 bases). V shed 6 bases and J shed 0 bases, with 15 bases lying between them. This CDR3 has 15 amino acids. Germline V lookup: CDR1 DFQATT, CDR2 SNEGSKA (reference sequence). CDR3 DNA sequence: TGCAGTGCACTCAGTCCGGGGAGCTCCTACAATGAGCAGTTCTTC. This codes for CSALSPGSSYNEQFF.

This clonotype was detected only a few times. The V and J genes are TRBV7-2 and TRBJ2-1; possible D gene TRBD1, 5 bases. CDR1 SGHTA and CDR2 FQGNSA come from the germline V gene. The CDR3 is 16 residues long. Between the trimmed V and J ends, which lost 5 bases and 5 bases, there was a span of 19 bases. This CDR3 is CASSPHRLPPDNEQFF. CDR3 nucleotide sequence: TGTGCCAGCAGCCCACACAGGCTTCCTCCCGACAATGAGCAGTTCTTC.

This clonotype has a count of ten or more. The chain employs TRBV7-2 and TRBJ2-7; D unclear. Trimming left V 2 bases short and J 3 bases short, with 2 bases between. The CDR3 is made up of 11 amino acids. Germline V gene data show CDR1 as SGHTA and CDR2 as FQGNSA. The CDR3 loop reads CASSLHYEQYF. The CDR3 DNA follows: TGTGCCAGCAGCTTACACTACGAGCAGTACTTC. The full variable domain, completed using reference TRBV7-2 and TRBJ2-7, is GAGVSQSPSNKVTEKGKDVELRCDPISGHTALYWYRQSLGQGLEFLIYFQGNSAPDKSGLPSDRFSAERTGGSVSTLTIQRTQQEDSAVYLCASSLHYEQYFGPGTRLTVT.

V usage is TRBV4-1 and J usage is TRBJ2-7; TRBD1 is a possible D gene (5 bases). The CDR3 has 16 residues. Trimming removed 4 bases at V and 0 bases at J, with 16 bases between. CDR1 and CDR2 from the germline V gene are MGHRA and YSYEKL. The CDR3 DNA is TGCGCCAGCAGCCGCTCACTTGGGGCTAGCTCCTACGAGCAGTACTTC. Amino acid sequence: CASSRSLGASSYEQYF.

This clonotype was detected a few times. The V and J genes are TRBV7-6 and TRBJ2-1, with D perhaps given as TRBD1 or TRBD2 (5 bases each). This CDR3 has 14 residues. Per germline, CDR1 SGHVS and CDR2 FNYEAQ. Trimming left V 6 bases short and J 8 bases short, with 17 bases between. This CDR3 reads CASSHRDHRDEQFF. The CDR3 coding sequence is TGTGCCAGCAGTCACCGGGACCATCGGGATGAGCAGTTCTTC. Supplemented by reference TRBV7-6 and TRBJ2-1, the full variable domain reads GAGVSQSPRYKVTKRGQDVALRCDPISGHVSLYWYRQALGQGPEFLTYFNYEAQQDKSGLPNDRFSAERPEGSISTLTIQRTEQRDSAMYRCASSHRDHRDEQFFGPGTRLTVL.

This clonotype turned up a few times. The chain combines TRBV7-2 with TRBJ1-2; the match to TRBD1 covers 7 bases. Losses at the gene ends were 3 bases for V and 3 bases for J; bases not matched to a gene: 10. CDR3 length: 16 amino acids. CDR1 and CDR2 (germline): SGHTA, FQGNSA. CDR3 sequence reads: CASSFRQGAEYYGYTF. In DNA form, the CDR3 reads TGTGCCAGCAGCTTTAGACAGGGTGCAGAGTACTATGGCTACACCTTC.

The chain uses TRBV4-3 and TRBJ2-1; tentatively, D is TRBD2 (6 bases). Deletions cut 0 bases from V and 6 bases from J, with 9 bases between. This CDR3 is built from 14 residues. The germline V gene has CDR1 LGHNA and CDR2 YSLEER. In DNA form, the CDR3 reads TGCGCCAGCAGCCAAGATCGGGGAGGCAATGAGCAGTTCTTC. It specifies CASSQDRGGNEQFF.

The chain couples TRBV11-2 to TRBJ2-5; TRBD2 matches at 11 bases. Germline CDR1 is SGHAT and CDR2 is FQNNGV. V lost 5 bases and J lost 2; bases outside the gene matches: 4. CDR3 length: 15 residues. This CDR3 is CASSPGTSGQETQYF. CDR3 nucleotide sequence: TGTGCCAGCAGCCCGGGGACTAGCGGACAAGAGACCCAGTACTTC.

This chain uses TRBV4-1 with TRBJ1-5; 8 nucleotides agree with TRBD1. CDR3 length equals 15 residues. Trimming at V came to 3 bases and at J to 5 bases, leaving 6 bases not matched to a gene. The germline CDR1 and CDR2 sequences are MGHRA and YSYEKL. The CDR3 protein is CASSHGTGGYQPQHF. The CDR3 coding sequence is TGCGCCAGCAGCCATGGGACAGGAGGGTATCAGCCCCAGCATTTT.

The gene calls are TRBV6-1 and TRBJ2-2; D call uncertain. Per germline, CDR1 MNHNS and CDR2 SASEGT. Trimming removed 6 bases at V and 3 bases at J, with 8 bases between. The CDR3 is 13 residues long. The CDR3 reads CASRDRYTGELFF. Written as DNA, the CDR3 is TGTGCCAGCAGGGATAGATACACCGGGGAGCTGTTTTTT.

The CDR3 DNA sequence: TGTGCCAGTAGTGGTACCGGACAGGCCTACAATGAGCAGTTCTTC. Protein: CASSGTGQAYNEQFF. The rearrangement links TRBV19 to TRBJ2-1; 7 bases fit TRBD1. Germline-derived CDR1 and CDR2 are LNHDA and SQIVND (reference sequence). V was clipped by 5 bases and J by 2 bases; unmatched bases: 6. The CDR3 sequence is 15 residues long.

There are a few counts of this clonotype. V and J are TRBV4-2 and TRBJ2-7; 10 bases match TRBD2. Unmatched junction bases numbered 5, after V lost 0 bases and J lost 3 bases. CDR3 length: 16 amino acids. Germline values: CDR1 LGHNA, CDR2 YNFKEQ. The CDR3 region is CASSQEGVAGGYEQYF. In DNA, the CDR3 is TGTGCCAGCAGCCAAGAAGGAGTAGCGGGGGGCTACGAGCAGTACTTC.

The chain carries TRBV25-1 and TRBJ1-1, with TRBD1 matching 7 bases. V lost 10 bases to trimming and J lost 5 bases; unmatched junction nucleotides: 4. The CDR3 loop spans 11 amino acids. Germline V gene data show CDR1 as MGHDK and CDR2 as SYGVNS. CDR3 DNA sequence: TGTGCCACCATACAGGGGACTGAAGCTTTCTTT. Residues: CATIQGTEAFF.

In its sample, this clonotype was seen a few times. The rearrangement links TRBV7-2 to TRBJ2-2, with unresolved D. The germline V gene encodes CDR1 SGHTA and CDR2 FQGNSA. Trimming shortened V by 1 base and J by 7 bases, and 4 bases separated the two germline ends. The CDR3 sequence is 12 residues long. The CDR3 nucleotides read TGTGCCAGCAGCTTAGGATACGGGGAGCTGTTTTTT. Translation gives CASSLGYGELFF.

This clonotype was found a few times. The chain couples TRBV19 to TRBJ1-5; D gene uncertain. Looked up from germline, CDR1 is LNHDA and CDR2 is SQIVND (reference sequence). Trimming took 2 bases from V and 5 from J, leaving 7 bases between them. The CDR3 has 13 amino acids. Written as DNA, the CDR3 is TGTGCCAGTAGTATATCCAGTTATCAGCCCCAGCATTTT. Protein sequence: CASSISSYQPQHF.